These T cell receptor beta chains were read from a single sample in a study of cytomegalovirus exposure and HLA in healthy donors. The protocol was immunoSEQ multiplex PCR, while the TCRdb copy is restricted to in-frame clones and leaves out a portion. The sample includes some 120,000 clones. The sample was PBMCs. The receptors here all came from a woman in her sixties or seventies in good health and CMV-seronegative. Both conserved end residues are part of each CDR3. The D gene is left open where the match is weak.

d_call: TRBD1; j_call: TRBJ1-2; v_call: TRBV6-5; cdr3_aa: CASRPGGGLGYTF; cdr3_nt: TGTGCCAGCAGACCAGGGGGAGGTCTTGGCTACACCTTC
d_call: .; j_call: TRBJ2-1; v_call: TRBV7-9; cdr3_aa: CASPAESEQFF; cdr3_nt: TGTGCCAGTCCTGCCGAGAGTGAGCAGTTCTTC
d_call: .; j_call: TRBJ1-2; v_call: TRBV6-1; cdr3_aa: CASSEEGVWTVVNYGYTF; cdr3_nt: TGTGCCAGCAGTGAAGAGGGTGTTTGGACAGTCGTGAACTATGGCTACACCTTC
d_call: TRBD1; j_call: TRBJ1-5; v_call: TRBV10-2; cdr3_aa: CASSPGQGVGQPQHF; cdr3_nt: TGCGCCAGCAGTCCCGGACAGGGGGTGGGTCAGCCCCAGCATTTT
d_call: TRBD1; j_call: TRBJ1-5; v_call: TRBV29-1; cdr3_aa: CSVAGGDQPQHF; cdr3_nt: TGCAGCGTTGCAGGGGGAGATCAGCCCCAGCATTTT
d_call: .; j_call: TRBJ2-7; v_call: TRBV11-2; cdr3_aa: CASSWQGSSYEQYF; cdr3_nt: TGTGCCAGCAGCTGGCAAGGGAGCTCCTACGAGCAGTACTTC
d_call: TRBD2; j_call: TRBJ2-7; v_call: TRBV5-1; cdr3_aa: CASSLGTSGREQYF; cdr3_nt: TGCGCCAGCAGCTTAGGGACTAGCGGGAGGGAGCAGTACTTC
d_call: TRBD1; j_call: TRBJ1-1; v_call: TRBV5-6; cdr3_aa: CASSLHRGPNTEAFF; cdr3_nt: TGTGCCAGCAGCTTACACAGGGGCCCGAACACTGAAGCTTTCTTT
d_call: .; j_call: TRBJ1-1; v_call: TRBV19; cdr3_aa: CASSIVLDSEAFF; cdr3_nt: TGTGCCAGTAGTATAGTCTTGGACAGCGAAGCTTTCTTT
d_call: TRBD1; j_call: TRBJ1-1; v_call: TRBV7-9; cdr3_aa: CASRPTQTGMGTEAFF; cdr3_nt: TGTGCCAGCAGACCGACTCAGACAGGGATGGGCACTGAAGCTTTCTTT
d_call: .; j_call: TRBJ1-2; v_call: TRBV2; cdr3_aa: CASRPRSGGGYTF; cdr3_nt: TGTGCCAGCAGACCGAGGTCCGGGGGAGGCTACACCTTC
d_call: .; j_call: TRBJ2-2; v_call: TRBV19; cdr3_aa: CASFPRRENTGELFF; cdr3_nt: TGTGCCAGTTTCCCAAGGAGGGAAAACACCGGGGAGCTGTTTTTT
d_call: .; j_call: TRBJ2-7; v_call: TRBV30; cdr3_aa: CAWSGRALHYEQYF; cdr3_nt: TGTGCCTGGAGTGGGAGAGCTCTCCACTACGAGCAGTACTTC
d_call: .; j_call: TRBJ1-2; v_call: TRBV19; cdr3_aa: CASSIGRGIGYTF; cdr3_nt: TGTGCCAGTAGTATCGGTAGGGGCATTGGCTACACCTTC
d_call: TRBD2; j_call: TRBJ2-7; v_call: TRBV28; cdr3_aa: CASSPGGRGAYEQYF; cdr3_nt: TGTGCCAGCAGTCCCGGGGGACGGGGGGCCTACGAGCAGTACTTC
d_call: TRBD2; j_call: TRBJ2-1; v_call: TRBV28; cdr3_aa: CASNPAGTSGRGEQFF; cdr3_nt: TGTGCCAGCAACCCTGCCGGGACTAGCGGGAGAGGTGAGCAGTTCTTC
d_call: .; j_call: TRBJ1-6; v_call: TRBV6-5; cdr3_aa: CASSPSWDSPLHF; cdr3_nt: TGTGCCAGCAGCCCTTCTTGGGACTCTCCCCTCCACTTT
d_call: .; j_call: TRBJ1-5; v_call: TRBV13; cdr3_aa: CASVTARPSNQPQHF; cdr3_nt: TGTGCCAGTGTGACAGCGCGCCCTTCCAATCAGCCCCAGCATTTT
d_call: .; j_call: TRBJ1-3; v_call: TRBV7-9; cdr3_aa: CASSFSGGNTIYF; cdr3_nt: TGTGCCAGCAGCTTTTCCGGGGGAAACACCATATATTTT
d_call: TRBD1; j_call: TRBJ2-7; v_call: TRBV28; cdr3_aa: CASKRTGVAYEQYF; cdr3_nt: TGTGCCAGCAAGAGGACAGGGGTCGCCTACGAGCAGTACTTC
d_call: .; j_call: TRBJ1-3; v_call: TRBV1; cdr3_aa: CTGSKDISGNTIYF; cdr3_nt: TGCACCGGCAGCAAAGACATTTCTGGAAACACCATATATTTT
d_call: TRBD2; j_call: TRBJ2-3; v_call: TRBV2; cdr3_aa: CASRPGTSGRRTDTQYF; cdr3_nt: TGTGCCAGCAGGCCCGGGACTAGCGGGAGAAGGACAGATACGCAGTATTTT
d_call: .; j_call: TRBJ2-3; v_call: TRBV5-1; cdr3_aa: CASSLEFTDTQYF; cdr3_nt: TGCGCCAGCAGCTTAGAGTTCACAGATACGCAGTATTTT
d_call: .; j_call: TRBJ2-7; v_call: TRBV28; cdr3_aa: CASSSSGAGKSYEQYF; cdr3_nt: TGTGCCAGCAGTTCCTCAGGGGCAGGGAAATCCTACGAGCAGTACTTC
d_call: TRBD2; j_call: TRBJ2-1; v_call: TRBV18; cdr3_aa: CASSPPGGRAYNEQFF; cdr3_nt: TGTGCCAGCTCACCACCAGGCGGGAGGGCCTACAATGAGCAGTTCTTC
d_call: TRBD1; j_call: TRBJ1-5; v_call: TRBV6-5; cdr3_aa: CASRQGFGNQPQHF; cdr3_nt: TGTGCCAGCAGACAGGGGTTTGGCAATCAGCCCCAGCATTTT
d_call: TRBD1; j_call: TRBJ2-7; v_call: TRBV27; cdr3_aa: CASSLKDRGPYEQYF; cdr3_nt: TGTGCCAGCAGTTTAAAGGACAGGGGCCCCTACGAGCAGTACTTC
d_call: .; j_call: TRBJ2-7; v_call: TRBV29-1; cdr3_aa: CSVMPSAAYEQYF; cdr3_nt: TGCAGCGTCATGCCCTCAGCGGCCTACGAGCAGTACTTC
d_call: .; j_call: TRBJ1-4; v_call: TRBV2; cdr3_aa: CASSEQQGNNEKLFF; cdr3_nt: TGTGCCAGCAGTGAACAACAGGGAAATAATGAAAAACTGTTTTTT
d_call: TRBD2; j_call: TRBJ2-5; v_call: TRBV19; cdr3_aa: CASSALKRGGVETQYF; cdr3_nt: TGTGCCAGTAGTGCACTTAAGCGGGGGGGCGTCGAGACCCAGTACTTC
d_call: TRBD1; j_call: TRBJ2-7; v_call: TRBV6-1; cdr3_aa: CASSEAGRGPEQYF; cdr3_nt: TGTGCCAGCAGTGAAGCGGGAAGGGGGCCCGAGCAGTACTTC
d_call: TRBD2; j_call: TRBJ2-3; v_call: TRBV19; cdr3_aa: CATSHLAGGGDTQYF; cdr3_nt: TGTGCCACTTCGCATCTAGCGGGAGGAGGAGATACGCAGTATTTT
d_call: .; j_call: TRBJ2-7; v_call: TRBV5-1; cdr3_aa: CASSLIGLTDSYEQYF; cdr3_nt: TGCGCCAGCAGCTTAATCGGACTGACCGACTCCTACGAGCAGTACTTC
d_call: .; j_call: TRBJ1-5; v_call: TRBV19; cdr3_aa: CASSMRREGQPQHF; cdr3_nt: TGTGCCAGTAGTATGAGGAGGGAAGGTCAGCCCCAGCATTTT
d_call: .; j_call: TRBJ2-2; v_call: TRBV6-6; cdr3_aa: CASSYAGGEGELFF; cdr3_nt: TGTGCCAGCAGTTACGCCGGGGGTGAGGGGGAGCTGTTTTTT
d_call: .; j_call: TRBJ1-5; v_call: TRBV19; cdr3_aa: CASRGGGSNNQPQHF; cdr3_nt: TGTGCCAGTAGGGGAGGAGGATCTAACAATCAGCCCCAGCATTTT
d_call: .; j_call: TRBJ2-7; v_call: TRBV30; cdr3_aa: CAWSGSRYEQYF; cdr3_nt: TGTGCCTGGAGCGGGAGTAGGTACGAGCAGTACTTC
d_call: .; j_call: TRBJ1-2; v_call: TRBV4-1; cdr3_aa: CASSPFWANGYTF; cdr3_nt: TGCGCCAGCAGCCCATTCTGGGCCAATGGCTACACCTTC
d_call: .; j_call: TRBJ2-3; v_call: TRBV7-2; cdr3_aa: CASSLPDWYTDTQYF; cdr3_nt: TGTGCCAGCAGCTTACCGGACTGGTACACAGATACGCAGTATTTT
d_call: TRBD1; j_call: TRBJ2-7; v_call: TRBV11-2; cdr3_aa: CASSLVGQGYEQYF; cdr3_nt: TGTGCCAGCAGCTTAGTGGGACAGGGGTACGAGCAGTACTTC
d_call: .; j_call: TRBJ1-1; v_call: TRBV6-1; cdr3_aa: CASSEGPEETEAFF; cdr3_nt: TGTGCCAGCAGTGAGGGTCCGGAGGAAACTGAAGCTTTCTTT
d_call: TRBD1; j_call: TRBJ1-2; v_call: TRBV19; cdr3_aa: CASSIGTGGGYGYTF; cdr3_nt: TGTGCCAGTAGTATAGGGACAGGGGGAGGATATGGCTACACCTTC
d_call: .; j_call: TRBJ2-3; v_call: TRBV14; cdr3_aa: CASSLRDWYLTDTQYF; cdr3_nt: TGTGCCAGCAGCCTTAGAGATTGGTATCTTACAGATACGCAGTATTTT
d_call: .; j_call: TRBJ1-5; v_call: TRBV2; cdr3_aa: CASSETDRYQPQHF; cdr3_nt: TGTGCCAGCAGTGAAACGGACAGATATCAGCCCCAGCATTTT
d_call: .; j_call: TRBJ2-1; v_call: TRBV7-8; cdr3_aa: CASSLGLPPNNEQFF; cdr3_nt: TGTGCCAGCAGCCTCGGACTGCCCCCAAACAATGAGCAGTTCTTC
d_call: TRBD2; j_call: TRBJ2-6; v_call: TRBV28; cdr3_aa: CASSRLADPSGANVLTF; cdr3_nt: TGTGCCAGCAGTCGACTAGCGGATCCCTCTGGGGCCAACGTCCTGACTTTC
d_call: TRBD2; j_call: TRBJ2-1; v_call: TRBV7-2; cdr3_aa: CASKSSGGAGEQFF; cdr3_nt: TGTGCCAGCAAAAGTAGCGGGGGGGCCGGTGAGCAGTTCTTC
d_call: .; j_call: TRBJ2-7; v_call: TRBV29-1; cdr3_aa: CSVERGYEQYF; cdr3_nt: TGCAGCGTTGAACGGGGCTACGAGCAGTACTTC
d_call: .; j_call: TRBJ1-2; v_call: TRBV7-9; cdr3_aa: CASSPFGSYGYTF; cdr3_nt: TGTGCCAGCAGCCCCTTTGGGAGCTATGGCTACACCTTC
d_call: .; j_call: TRBJ2-3; v_call: TRBV28; cdr3_aa: CASSLRGAGDTQYF; cdr3_nt: TGTGCCAGCAGTTTACGCGGGGCGGGAGATACGCAGTATTTT
d_call: TRBD1; j_call: TRBJ2-7; v_call: TRBV6-1; cdr3_aa: CASSDGTGREQYF; cdr3_nt: TGTGCCAGCAGTGACGGGACAGGGCGCGAGCAGTACTTC
d_call: .; j_call: TRBJ1-1; v_call: TRBV7-2; cdr3_aa: CASRAGRKNTEAFF; cdr3_nt: TGTGCCAGCAGGGCCGGGAGAAAGAACACTGAAGCTTTCTTT
d_call: TRBD1; j_call: TRBJ2-7; v_call: TRBV5-1; cdr3_aa: CASSFGQGSHEQYF; cdr3_nt: TGCGCCAGCAGCTTCGGACAGGGTAGCCACGAGCAGTACTTC
d_call: .; j_call: TRBJ2-5; v_call: TRBV25-1; cdr3_aa: CASSEWGGGEQETQYF; cdr3_nt: TGTGCCAGCAGTGAATGGGGAGGGGGGGAGCAAGAGACCCAGTACTTC
d_call: TRBD2; j_call: TRBJ2-1; v_call: TRBV5-1; cdr3_aa: CASSPSLAGAHNEQFF; cdr3_nt: TGCGCCAGCAGCCCTTCACTAGCGGGAGCTCACAATGAGCAGTTCTTC
d_call: TRBD2; j_call: TRBJ2-3; v_call: TRBV2; cdr3_aa: CASLAGLTDTQYF; cdr3_nt: TGTGCCAGCCTAGCGGGGTTGACAGATACGCAGTATTTT
d_call: .; j_call: TRBJ1-5; v_call: TRBV28; cdr3_aa: CASRRRVGGSPQHF; cdr3_nt: TGTGCCAGCAGAAGAAGGGTCGGAGGGTCGCCCCAGCATTTT
d_call: TRBD1; j_call: TRBJ1-5; v_call: TRBV19; cdr3_aa: CASGLGQADQPQHF; cdr3_nt: TGTGCCAGCGGATTGGGACAGGCGGATCAGCCCCAGCATTTT
d_call: TRBD1; j_call: TRBJ2-5; v_call: TRBV5-1; cdr3_aa: CASSPGISRTYRGQETQYF; cdr3_nt: TGCGCCAGCAGTCCAGGCATTTCCCGAACCTACAGGGGTCAAGAGACCCAGTACTTC
d_call: TRBD1; j_call: TRBJ2-7; v_call: TRBV29-1; cdr3_aa: CSARGQVAEQYF; cdr3_nt: TGCAGCGCCCGGGGACAGGTGGCCGAGCAGTACTTC